This T cell receptor beta chain was recovered during a study of blood T cell repertoires in COVID-19. Looking at the study overall: COVID-19 samples from acute and convalescent phases originated in the United States, Italy and Spain.

Measured with immunoSEQ multiplex PCR; TCRdb has only the in-frame clones, and not every one. The table lists a few hundred thousand clones, around 87% of them singletons, with roughly 2% in the top ten. The ends lost 5 bases at V and 4 bases at J; junction bases unmatched: 18. Germline loops: CDR1 MDHEN, CDR2 SYDVKM. The CDR3 has 18 residues. Adults between about 18 and 89 years of age took part from 24 US areas. Participant reports of clinical history set cohort assignment. The clonotype comes from a man between 40 and 49 years old in a cohort exposed to, infected with or recovered from COVID-19 (not recorded which). Sequences were obtained from PBMCs or T cells enriched from blood (not recorded which). This chain connects TRBV28 to TRBJ1-2; 8 nucleotides match TRBD1. The CDR3 coding sequence is TGTGCCAGCAGTCGTAGCCACTCAGGGGGCGGGTCAAGCTATGGCTACACCTTC. Amino acids: CASSRSHSGGGSSYGYTF.